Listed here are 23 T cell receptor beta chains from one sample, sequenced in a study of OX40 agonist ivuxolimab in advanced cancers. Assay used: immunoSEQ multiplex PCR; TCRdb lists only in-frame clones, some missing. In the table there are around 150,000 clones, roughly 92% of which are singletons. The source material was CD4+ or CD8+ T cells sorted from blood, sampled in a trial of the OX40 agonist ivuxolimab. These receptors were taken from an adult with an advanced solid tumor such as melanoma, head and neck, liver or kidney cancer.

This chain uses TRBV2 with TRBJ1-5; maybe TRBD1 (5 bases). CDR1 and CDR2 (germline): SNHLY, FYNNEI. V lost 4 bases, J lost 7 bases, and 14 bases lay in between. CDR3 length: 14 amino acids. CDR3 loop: CASSGAGGWQPQHF. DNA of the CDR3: TGTGCCAGCAGTGGAGCGGGGGGTTGGCAGCCCCAGCATTTT. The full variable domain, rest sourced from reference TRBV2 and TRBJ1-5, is EPEVTQTPSHQVTQMGQEVILRCVPISNHLYFYWYRQILGQKVEFLVSFYNNEISEKSEIFDDQFSVERPDGSNFTLKIRSTKLEDSAMYFCASSGAGGWQPQHFGDGTRLSIL.

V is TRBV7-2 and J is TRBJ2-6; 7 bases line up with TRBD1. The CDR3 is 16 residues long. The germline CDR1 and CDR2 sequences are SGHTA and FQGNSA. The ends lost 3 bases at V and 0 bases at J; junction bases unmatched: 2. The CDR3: CASSLDRSSGANVLTF. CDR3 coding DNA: TGTGCCAGCAGCTTGGACAGGAGCTCTGGGGCCAACGTCCTGACTTTC.

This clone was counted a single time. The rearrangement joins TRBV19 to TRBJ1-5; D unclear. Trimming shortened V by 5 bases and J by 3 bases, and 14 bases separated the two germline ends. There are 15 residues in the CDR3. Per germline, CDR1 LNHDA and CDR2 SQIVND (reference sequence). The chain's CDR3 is CASSALDGFNQPQHF. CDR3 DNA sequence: TGTGCCAGTAGTGCGCTGGACGGATTCAATCAGCCCCAGCATTTT.

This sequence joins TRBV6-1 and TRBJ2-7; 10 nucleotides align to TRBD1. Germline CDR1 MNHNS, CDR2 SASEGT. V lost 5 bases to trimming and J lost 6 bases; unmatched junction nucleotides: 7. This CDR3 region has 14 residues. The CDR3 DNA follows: TGTGCCAGCAGTAGGACAGGGGGATTCGGCGAGCAGTACTTC. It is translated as CASSRTGGFGEQYF.

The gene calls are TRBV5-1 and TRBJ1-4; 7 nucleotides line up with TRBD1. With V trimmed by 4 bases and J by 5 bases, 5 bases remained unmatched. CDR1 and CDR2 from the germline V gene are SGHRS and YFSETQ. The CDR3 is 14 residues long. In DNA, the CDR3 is TGCGCCAGCAGCAAGGACAGGTTAAATGAAAAACTGTTTTTT. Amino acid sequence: CASSKDRLNEKLFF. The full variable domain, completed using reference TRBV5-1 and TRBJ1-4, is KAGVTQTPRYLIKTRGQQVTLSCSPISGHRSVSWYQQTPGQGLQFLFEYFSETQRNKGNFPGRFSGRQFSNSRSEMNVSTLELGDSALYLCASSKDRLNEKLFFGSGTQLSVL.

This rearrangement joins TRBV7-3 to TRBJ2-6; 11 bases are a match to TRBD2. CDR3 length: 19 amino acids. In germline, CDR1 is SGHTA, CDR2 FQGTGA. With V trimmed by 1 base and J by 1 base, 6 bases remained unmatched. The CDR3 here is CASSLSRSSGRSGANVLTF. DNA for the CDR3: TGTGCCAGCAGCTTAAGTCGGTCTAGCGGGAGGTCTGGGGCCAACGTCCTGACTTTC.

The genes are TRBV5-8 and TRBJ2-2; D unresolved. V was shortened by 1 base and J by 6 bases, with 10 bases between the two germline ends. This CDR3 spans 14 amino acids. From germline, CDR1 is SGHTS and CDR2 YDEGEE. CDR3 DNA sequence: TGTGCCAGCAGCTTGTTCCCGGACGCCGGGGAGCTGTTTTTT. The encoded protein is CASSLFPDAGELFF.

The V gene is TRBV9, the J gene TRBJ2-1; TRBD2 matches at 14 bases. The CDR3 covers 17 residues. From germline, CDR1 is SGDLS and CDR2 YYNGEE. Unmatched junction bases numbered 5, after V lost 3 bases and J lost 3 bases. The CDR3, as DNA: TGTGCCAGCAGCGCCCGAGGACTAGCGGGGGGCTACAATGAGCAGTTCTTC. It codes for CASSARGLAGGYNEQFF.

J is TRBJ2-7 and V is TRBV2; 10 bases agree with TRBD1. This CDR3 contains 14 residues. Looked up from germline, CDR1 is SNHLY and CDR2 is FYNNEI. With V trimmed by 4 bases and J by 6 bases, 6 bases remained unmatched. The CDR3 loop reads CASSVLDRGSEQYF. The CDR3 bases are TGTGCCAGCAGTGTGTTGGACAGGGGGAGCGAGCAGTACTTC.

As DNA, the CDR3 is TGTGCCAGCAGCCTTCGACAGGGGGGCTACGAGCAGTACTTC. Translated, it gives CASSLRQGGYEQYF. V is TRBV7-6 and J is TRBJ2-7, with 9 nucleotides matching TRBD1. CDR1 and CDR2 (germline): SGHVS, FNYEAQ. Trimming cost V 5 bases and J 3 bases; bases outside gene matches: 5. The CDR3 sequence is 14 residues long.

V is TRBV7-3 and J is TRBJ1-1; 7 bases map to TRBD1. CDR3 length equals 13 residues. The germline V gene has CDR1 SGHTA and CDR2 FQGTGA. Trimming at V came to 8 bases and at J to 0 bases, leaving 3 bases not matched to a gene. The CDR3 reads CASGRGMNTEAFF. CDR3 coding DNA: TGTGCCAGCGGCAGGGGGATGAACACTGAAGCTTTCTTT.

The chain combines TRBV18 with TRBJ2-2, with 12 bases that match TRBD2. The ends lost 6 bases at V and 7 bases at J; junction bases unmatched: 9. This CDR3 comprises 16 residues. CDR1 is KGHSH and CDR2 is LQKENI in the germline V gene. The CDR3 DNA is TGTGCCAGCTCGCCTCGACTAGCGGGAGACCACGGGGAGCTGTTTTTT. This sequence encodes CASSPRLAGDHGELFF.

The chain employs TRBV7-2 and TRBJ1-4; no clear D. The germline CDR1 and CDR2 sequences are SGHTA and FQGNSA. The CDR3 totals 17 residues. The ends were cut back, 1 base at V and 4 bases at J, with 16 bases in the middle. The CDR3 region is CASSLDVPGLGNEKLFF. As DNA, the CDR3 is TGTGCCAGCAGCTTAGACGTTCCCGGGCTGGGTAATGAAAAACTGTTTTTT.

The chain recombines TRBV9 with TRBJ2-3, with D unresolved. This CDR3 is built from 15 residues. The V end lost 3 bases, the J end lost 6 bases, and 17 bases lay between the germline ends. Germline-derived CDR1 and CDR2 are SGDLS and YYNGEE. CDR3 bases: TGTGCCAGCAGCGCAGGAAGACCCGCGCCGGATACGCAGTATTTT. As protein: CASSAGRPAPDTQYF.

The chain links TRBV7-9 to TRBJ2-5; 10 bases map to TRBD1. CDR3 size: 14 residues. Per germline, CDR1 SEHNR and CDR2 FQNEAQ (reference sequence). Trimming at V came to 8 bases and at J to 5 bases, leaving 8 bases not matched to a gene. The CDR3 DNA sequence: TGTGCCAGCGAAAGGGGGACAGGGGAGGAGACCCAGTACTTC. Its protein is CASERGTGEETQYF.

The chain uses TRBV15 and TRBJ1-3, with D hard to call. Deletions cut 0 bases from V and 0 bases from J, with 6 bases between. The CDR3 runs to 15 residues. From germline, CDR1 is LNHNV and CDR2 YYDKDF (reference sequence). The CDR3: CATSRDASSGNTIYF. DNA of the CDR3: TGTGCCACCAGCAGAGATGCGAGCTCTGGAAACACCATATATTTT.

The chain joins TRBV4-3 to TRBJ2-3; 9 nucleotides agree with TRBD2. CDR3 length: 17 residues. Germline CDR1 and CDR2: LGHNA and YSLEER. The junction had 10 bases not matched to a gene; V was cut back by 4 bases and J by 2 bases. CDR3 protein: CASSRLMSGGPTDTQYF. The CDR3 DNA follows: TGCGCCAGCAGCCGCCTTATGAGCGGGGGGCCCACAGATACGCAGTATTTT.

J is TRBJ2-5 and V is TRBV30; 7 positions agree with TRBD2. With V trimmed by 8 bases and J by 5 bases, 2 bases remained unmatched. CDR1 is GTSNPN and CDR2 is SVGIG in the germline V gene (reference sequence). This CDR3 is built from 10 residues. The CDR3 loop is CAGGDETQYF. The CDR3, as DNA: TGTGCCGGGGGGGACGAGACCCAGTACTTC.

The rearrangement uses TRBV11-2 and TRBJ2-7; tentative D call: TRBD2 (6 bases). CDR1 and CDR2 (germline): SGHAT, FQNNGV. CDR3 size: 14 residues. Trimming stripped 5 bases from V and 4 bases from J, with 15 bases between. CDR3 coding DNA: TGTGCCAGCAGCGTCGGCCTAGCGAGGTACGAGCAGTACTTC. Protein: CASSVGLARYEQYF.

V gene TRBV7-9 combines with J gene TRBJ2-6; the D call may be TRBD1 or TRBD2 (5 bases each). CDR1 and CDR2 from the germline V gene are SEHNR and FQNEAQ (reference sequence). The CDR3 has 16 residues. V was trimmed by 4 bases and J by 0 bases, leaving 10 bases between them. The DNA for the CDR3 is TGTGCCAGCAGCTCGGGACGGAACTCTGGGGCCAACGTCCTGACTTTC. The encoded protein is CASSSGRNSGANVLTF.

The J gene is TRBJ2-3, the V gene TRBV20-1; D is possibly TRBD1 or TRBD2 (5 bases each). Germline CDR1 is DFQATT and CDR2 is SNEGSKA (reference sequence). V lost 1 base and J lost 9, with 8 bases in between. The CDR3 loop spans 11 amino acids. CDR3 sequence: CSARVGDTQYF. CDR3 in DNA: TGCAGTGCTAGAGTAGGGGACACGCAGTATTTT.

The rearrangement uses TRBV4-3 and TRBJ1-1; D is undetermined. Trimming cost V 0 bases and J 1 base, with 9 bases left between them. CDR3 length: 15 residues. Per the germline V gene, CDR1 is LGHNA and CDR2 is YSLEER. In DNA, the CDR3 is TGCGCCAGCAGCCAAGATGGGAGGCAGAACACTGAAGCTTTCTTT. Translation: CASSQDGRQNTEAFF.

CDR3 DNA: TGTGCCAGCAAATCGACATCAACGGCGAACACTGAAGCTTTCTTT. This translates into CASKSTSTANTEAFF. The chain joins TRBV6-6 to TRBJ1-1; no definite D call. The ends were cut back, 7 bases at V and 1 base at J, with 16 bases in the middle. Germline V CDR1 and CDR2: MNHNY, SVGAGI (reference sequence). The CDR3 has 15 residues.